This T cell receptor (beta chain) came from a study of metastatic and nonmetastatic thyroid tumors. Study context: Repertoire comparison spanned blood and tumor or nodule tissue of malignant and benign thyroid patients.

None of the patients had undergone any treatment ahead of thyroid surgery. There are 15 residues in the CDR3. Unmatched junction bases numbered 11, after V lost 9 bases and J lost 6 bases. The V gene's germline CDR1 is WSHSY and CDR2 SAAADI. This clone has a count of ten or more. Original processing notes: Construction of a distant-metastasis classifier for papillary thyroid cancer relied on CDR3 differences across clinicopathological groups. MiXCR was used by TCRdb to re-call the PCR reads. The V and J calls were determined by TCRdb, not by the authors. The profile covers 40,000 to 50,000 clones, with 9% to 14% appearing a single time and 8.5% to 10% taken by the ten largest.

Sequenced: blood. The J gene is TRBJ2-1, the V gene TRBV10-2, with 10 bases matching TRBD2. The receptor was derived from a male donor with papillary thyroid cancer or a benign thyroid nodule (not recorded which). Some clones in this sample may be carry-over from other donors' samples. The CDR3 DNA sequence: TGCGCCAGTTCTAGCGGGAGCTGGTTACGCAATGAGCAGTTCTTC. Translation gives CASSSGSWLRNEQFF.